This TCR beta chain was sequenced for a study of T cell responses to AZD1222 COVID-19 vaccine. Data came from immunoSEQ multiplex PCR; TCRdb stores just in-frame clones and leaves some out. Of 85,000 or so clones detected, roughly 86% appear once; the ten largest clones hold roughly 5.6%. The junction had 5 bases not matched to a gene; V was cut back by 2 bases and J by 2 bases. CDR1 is MNHEY, CDR2 SMNVEV, per germline (reference sequence). CDR3 length: 15 amino acids. The starting material was peripheral blood, obtained 28 days after the second AZD1222 dose. The chain couples TRBV27 to TRBJ1-2; 7 bases are shared with TRBD1. This sequence originates from an adult who received the AZD1222 COVID-19 vaccine. CDR3 DNA: TGTGCCAGCAGTTTAAAGGGGGCGCGGAACTATGGCTACACCTTC. It translates to CASSLKGARNYGYTF.